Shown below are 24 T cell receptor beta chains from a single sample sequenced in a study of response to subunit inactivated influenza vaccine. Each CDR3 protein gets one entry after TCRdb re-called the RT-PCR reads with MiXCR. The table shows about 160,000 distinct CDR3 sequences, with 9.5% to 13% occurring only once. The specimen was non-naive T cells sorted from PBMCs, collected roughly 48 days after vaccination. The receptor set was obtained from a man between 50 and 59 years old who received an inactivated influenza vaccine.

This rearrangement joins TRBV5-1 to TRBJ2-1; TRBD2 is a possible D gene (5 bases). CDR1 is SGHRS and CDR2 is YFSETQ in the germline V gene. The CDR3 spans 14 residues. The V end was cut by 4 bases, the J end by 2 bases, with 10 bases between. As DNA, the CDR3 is TGCGCCAGCAGCACCCGGGGTACCTACAATGAGCAGTTCTTC. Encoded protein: CASSTRGTYNEQFF.

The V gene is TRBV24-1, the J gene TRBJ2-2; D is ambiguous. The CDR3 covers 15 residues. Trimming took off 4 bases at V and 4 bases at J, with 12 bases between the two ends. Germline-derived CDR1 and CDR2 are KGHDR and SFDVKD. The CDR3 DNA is TGTGCCACCAGTGACCCGGCAAGAATCACCGGGGAGCTGTTTTTT. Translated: CATSDPARITGELFF.

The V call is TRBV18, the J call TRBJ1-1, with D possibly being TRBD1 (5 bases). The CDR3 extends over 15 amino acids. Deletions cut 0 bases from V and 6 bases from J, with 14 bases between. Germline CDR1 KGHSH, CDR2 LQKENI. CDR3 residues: CASSPPALGEPEAFF. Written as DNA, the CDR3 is TGTGCCAGCTCACCACCTGCTCTGGGGGAACCTGAAGCTTTCTTT.

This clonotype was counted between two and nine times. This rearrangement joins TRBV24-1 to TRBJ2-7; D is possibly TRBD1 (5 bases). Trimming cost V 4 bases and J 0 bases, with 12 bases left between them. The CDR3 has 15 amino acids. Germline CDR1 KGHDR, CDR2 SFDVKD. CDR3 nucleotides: TGTGCCACCAGTGACCCGATGGACATCTCCTACGAGCAGTACTTC. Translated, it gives CATSDPMDISYEQYF.

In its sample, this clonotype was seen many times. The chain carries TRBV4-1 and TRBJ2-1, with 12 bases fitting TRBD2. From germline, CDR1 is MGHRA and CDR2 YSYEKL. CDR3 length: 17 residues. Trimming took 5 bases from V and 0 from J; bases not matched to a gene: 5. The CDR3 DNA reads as TGCGCCAGCAGCGGGACTAGCGGGTTCAGCTCCTACAATGAGCAGTTCTTC. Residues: CASSGTSGFSSYNEQFF.

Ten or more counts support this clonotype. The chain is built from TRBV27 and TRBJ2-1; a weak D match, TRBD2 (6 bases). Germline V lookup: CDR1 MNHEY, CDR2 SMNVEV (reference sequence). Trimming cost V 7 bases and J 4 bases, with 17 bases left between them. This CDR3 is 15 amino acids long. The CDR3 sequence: CASNRAGGAYNEQFF. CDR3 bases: TGTGCCAGCAATAGAGCGGGCGGCGCATACAATGAGCAGTTCTTC.

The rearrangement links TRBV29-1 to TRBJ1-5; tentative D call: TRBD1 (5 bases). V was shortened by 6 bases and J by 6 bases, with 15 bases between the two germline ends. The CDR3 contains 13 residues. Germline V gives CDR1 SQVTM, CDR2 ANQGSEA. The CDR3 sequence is CSVLEDNTQPQHF. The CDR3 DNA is TGCAGCGTCCTAGAGGACAATACTCAGCCCCAGCATTTT.

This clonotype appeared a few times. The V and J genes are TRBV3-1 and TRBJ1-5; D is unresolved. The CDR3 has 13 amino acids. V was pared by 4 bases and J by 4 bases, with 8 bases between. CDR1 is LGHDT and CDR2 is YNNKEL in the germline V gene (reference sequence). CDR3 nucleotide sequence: TGTGCCAGCAGCCCACTGGGAAATCAGCCCCAGCATTTT. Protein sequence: CASSPLGNQPQHF.

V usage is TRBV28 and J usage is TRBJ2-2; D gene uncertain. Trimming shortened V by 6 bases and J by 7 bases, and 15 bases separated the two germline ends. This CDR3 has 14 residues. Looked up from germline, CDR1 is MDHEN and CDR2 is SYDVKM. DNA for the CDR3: TGTGCCAGCAGCCTGCCGTCGGAAAGCGGGGAGCTGTTTTTT. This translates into CASSLPSESGELFF. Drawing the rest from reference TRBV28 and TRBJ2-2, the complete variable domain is DVKVTQSSRYLVKRTGEKVFLECVQDMDHENMFWYRQDPGLGLRLIYFSYDVKMKEKGDIPEGYSVSREKKERFSLILESASTNQTSMYLCASSLPSESGELFFGEGSRLTVL.

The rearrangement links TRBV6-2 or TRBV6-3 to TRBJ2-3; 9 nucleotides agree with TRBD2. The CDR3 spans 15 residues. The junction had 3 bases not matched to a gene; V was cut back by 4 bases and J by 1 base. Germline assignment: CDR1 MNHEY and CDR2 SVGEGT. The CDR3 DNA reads TGTGCCAGCAGTTCCCGACTAGCGGGCACAGATACGCAGTATTTT. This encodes CASSSRLAGTDTQYF.

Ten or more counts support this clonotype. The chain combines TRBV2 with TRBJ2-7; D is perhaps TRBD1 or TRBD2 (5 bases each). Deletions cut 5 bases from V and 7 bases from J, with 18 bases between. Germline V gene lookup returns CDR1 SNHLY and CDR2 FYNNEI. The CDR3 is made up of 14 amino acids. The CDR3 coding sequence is TGTGCCAGCAGTCCCGGGGCAACCTACGAGGAGCAGTACTTC. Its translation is CASSPGATYEEQYF. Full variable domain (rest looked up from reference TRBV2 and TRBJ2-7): EPEVTQTPSHQVTQMGQEVILRCVPISNHLYFYWYRQILGQKVEFLVSFYNNEISEKSEIFDDQFSVERPDGSNFTLKIRSTKLEDSAMYFCASSPGATYEEQYFGPGTRLTVT.

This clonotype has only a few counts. The CDR3 spells CSARGGGGGGFTDTQYF. DNA for the CDR3: TGCAGTGCTAGAGGAGGAGGGGGGGGTGGTTTCACAGATACGCAGTATTTT. The rearrangement uses TRBV20-1 and TRBJ2-3, with D possibly matching TRBD2 (7 bases). V was trimmed by 1 base and J by 2 bases, leaving 19 bases between them. Germline loops: CDR1 DFQATT, CDR2 SNEGSKA (reference sequence). The CDR3 has 17 amino acids.

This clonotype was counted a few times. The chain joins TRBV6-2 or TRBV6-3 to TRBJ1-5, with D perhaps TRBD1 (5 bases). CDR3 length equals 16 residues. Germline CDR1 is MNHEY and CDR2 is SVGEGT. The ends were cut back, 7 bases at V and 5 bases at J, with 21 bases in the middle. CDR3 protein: CASTGRGPGYDQPQHF. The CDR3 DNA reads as TGTGCCAGCACTGGACGGGGCCCGGGGTATGATCAGCCCCAGCATTTT.

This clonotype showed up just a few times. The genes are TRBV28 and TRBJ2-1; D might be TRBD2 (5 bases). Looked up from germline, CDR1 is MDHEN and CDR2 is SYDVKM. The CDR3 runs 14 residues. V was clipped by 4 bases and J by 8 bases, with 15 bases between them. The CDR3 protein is CASSSPTRFHEQFF. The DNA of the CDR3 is TGTGCCAGCAGTTCCCCAACTAGATTCCATGAGCAGTTCTTC.

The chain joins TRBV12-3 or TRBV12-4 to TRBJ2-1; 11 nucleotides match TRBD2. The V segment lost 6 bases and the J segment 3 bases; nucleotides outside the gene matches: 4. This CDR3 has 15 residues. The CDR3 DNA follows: TGTGCCAGCAGCGCCGGGACTAGCGGCTACAATGAGCAGTTCTTC. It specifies CASSAGTSGYNEQFF.

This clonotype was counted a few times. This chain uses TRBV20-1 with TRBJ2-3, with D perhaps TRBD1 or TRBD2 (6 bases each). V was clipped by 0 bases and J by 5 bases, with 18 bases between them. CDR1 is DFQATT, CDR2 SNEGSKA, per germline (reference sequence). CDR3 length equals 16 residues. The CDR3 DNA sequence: TGCAGTGCTAGAGATAGTCTGAGGGGGGTAGGAGATACGCAGTATTTT. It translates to CSARDSLRGVGDTQYF.

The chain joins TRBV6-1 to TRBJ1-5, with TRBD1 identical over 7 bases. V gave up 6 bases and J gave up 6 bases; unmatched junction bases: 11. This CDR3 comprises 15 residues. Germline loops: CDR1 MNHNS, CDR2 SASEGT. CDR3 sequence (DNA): TGTGCCAGCAGGAGCGACTCAGGGGGAACTCAGCCCCAGCATTTT. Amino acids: CASRSDSGGTQPQHF.

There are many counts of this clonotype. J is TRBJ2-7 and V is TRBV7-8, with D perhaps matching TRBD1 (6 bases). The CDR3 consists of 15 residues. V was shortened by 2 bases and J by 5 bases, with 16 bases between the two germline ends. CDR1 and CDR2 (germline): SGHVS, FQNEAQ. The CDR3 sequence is CASSLWRGQTDEQYF. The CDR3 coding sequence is TGTGCCAGCAGCTTATGGAGAGGACAGACTGACGAGCAGTACTTC.

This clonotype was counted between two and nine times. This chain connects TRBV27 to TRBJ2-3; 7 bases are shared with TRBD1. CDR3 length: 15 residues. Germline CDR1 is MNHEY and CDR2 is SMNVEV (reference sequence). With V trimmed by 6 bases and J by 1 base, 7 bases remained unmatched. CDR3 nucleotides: TGTGCCAGCAGCTTCGCCGACAGGGGCACAGATACGCAGTATTTT. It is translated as CASSFADRGTDTQYF.

The CDR3 nucleotides are TGTGCCATCGCGACCGGGACAGAGCCTTACGAGCAGTACTTC. It specifies CAIATGTEPYEQYF. The chain links TRBV2 to TRBJ2-7; 7 bases fit TRBD1. CDR3 size: 14 residues. The J segment lost 4 bases and the V segment lost 10 bases, leaving 13 bases of the junction unmatched. Per germline, CDR1 SNHLY and CDR2 FYNNEI. Variable domain in full (rest from reference TRBV2 and TRBJ2-7): EPEVTQTPSHQVTQMGQEVILRCVPISNHLYFYWYRQILGQKVEFLVSFYNNEISEKSEIFDDQFSVERPDGSNFTLKIRSTKLEDSAMYFCAIATGTEPYEQYFGPGTRLTVT.

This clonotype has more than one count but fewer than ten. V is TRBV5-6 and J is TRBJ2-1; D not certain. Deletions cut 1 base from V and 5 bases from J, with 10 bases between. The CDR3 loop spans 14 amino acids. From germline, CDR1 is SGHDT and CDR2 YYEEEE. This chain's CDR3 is CASSLLSRNNEQFF. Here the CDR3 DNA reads TGTGCCAGCAGCTTGTTATCTCGAAACAATGAGCAGTTCTTC. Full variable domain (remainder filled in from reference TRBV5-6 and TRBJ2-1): DAGVTQSPTHLIKTRGQQVTLRCSPKSGHDTVSWYQQALGQGPQFIFQYYEEEERQRGNFPDRFSGHQFPNYSSELNVNALLLGDSALYLCASSLLSRNNEQFFGPGTRLTVL.

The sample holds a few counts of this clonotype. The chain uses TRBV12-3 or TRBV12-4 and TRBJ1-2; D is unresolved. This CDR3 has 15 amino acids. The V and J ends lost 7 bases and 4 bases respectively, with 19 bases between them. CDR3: CASTNPLTGGYGYTF. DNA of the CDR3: TGTGCCAGCACCAACCCTCTCACGGGAGGCTATGGCTACACCTTC.

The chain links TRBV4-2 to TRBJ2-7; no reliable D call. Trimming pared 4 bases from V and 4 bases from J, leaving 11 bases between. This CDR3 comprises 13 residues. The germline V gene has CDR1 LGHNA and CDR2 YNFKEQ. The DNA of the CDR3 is TGTGCCAGCAGCCCCGGGTCCGGGTACGAGCAGTACTTC. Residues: CASSPGSGYEQYF.

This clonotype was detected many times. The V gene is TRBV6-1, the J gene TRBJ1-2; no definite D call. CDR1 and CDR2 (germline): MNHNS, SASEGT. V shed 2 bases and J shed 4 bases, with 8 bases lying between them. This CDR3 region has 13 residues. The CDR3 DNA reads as TGTGCCAGCAGTGAATTAGGGTCCTATGGCTACACCTTC. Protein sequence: CASSELGSYGYTF.